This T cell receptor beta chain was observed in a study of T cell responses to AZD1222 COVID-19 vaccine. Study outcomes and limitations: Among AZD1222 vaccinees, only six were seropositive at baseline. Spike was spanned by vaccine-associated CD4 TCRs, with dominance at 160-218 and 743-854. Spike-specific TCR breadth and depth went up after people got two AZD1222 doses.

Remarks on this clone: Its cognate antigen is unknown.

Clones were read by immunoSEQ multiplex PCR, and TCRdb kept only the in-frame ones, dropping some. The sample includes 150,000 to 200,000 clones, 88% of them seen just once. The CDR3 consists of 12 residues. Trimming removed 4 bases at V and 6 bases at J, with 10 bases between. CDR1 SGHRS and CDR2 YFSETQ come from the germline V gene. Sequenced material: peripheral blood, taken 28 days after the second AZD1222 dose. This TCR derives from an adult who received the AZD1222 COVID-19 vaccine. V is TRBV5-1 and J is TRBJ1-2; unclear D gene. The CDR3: CASSPAADGYTF. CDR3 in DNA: TGCGCCAGCAGCCCAGCTGCGGATGGCTACACCTTC.